A single sample gave rise to the 27 T cell receptor beta chains below, sequenced in a study of blood T cell repertoires in COVID-19. Method: immunoSEQ multiplex PCR; TCRdb's copy keeps in-frame clones and lacks some. The repertoire includes over 250,000 clones, approximately 83% of them detected once, and 13% sits in the top ten. The specimen was peripheral blood. Receptors were obtained from a human donor in a cohort sampled during active COVID-19.

This clone occurred once. The chain recombines TRBV3-1 (or the pseudogene TRBV3-2) with TRBJ2-5; D remains unclear. There are 14 residues in the CDR3. V shed 0 bases and J shed 2 bases, with 7 bases lying between them. Germline V gene sequence: CDR1 LGHDT, CDR2 YNNKEL (reference sequence). CDR3 protein: CASSQEYLQETQYF. The CDR3 DNA reads as TGTGCCAGCAGCCAAGAATACTTACAAGAGACCCAGTACTTC.

The chain links TRBV6-5 to TRBJ2-3; 7 bases match TRBD2. The germline V gene has CDR1 MNHEY and CDR2 SVGAGI. This CDR3 is built from 15 residues. V dropped 5 bases and J dropped 0; count of bases not matched to a gene: 5. The CDR3 sequence: CASSRLAASTDTQYF. Written as DNA, the CDR3 is TGTGCCAGCAGTCGCCTAGCGGCAAGCACAGATACGCAGTATTTT.

The DNA of the CDR3 is TGTGCCAGCACCCTCTCGGGGACAGGGCCTACTAGGAGGGAGACCCAGTACTTC. Its protein product is CASTLSGTGPTRRETQYF. This sequence joins TRBV28 and TRBJ2-5, with 9 bases matching TRBD1. This CDR3 spans 18 amino acids. Per the germline V gene, CDR1 is MDHEN and CDR2 is SYDVKM. V was clipped by 7 bases and J by 5 bases; unmatched bases: 20.

This sequence joins TRBV7-8 and TRBJ2-3, with 8 bases fitting TRBD2. After removal of 4 bases from V and 7 bases from J, the junction contained 16 bases not matched to a gene. Germline V gives CDR1 SGHVS, CDR2 FQNEAQ. CDR3 length: 17 amino acids. For the CDR3, the DNA is TGTGCCAGCAGCTCGCCGAGGAGGACTAGCTTAGAGAATACGCAGTATTTT. Protein sequence: CASSSPRRTSLENTQYF.

The V and J genes are TRBV19 and TRBJ2-7; tentatively, D is TRBD2 (6 bases). V was shortened by 4 bases and J by 7 bases, with 11 bases between the two germline ends. In germline, CDR1 is LNHDA, CDR2 SQIVND (reference sequence). This CDR3 has 12 residues. This CDR3 is CASSRRAGEQYF. The CDR3, as DNA: TGTGCCAGTAGTAGACGGGCGGGGGAGCAGTACTTC.

The chain uses TRBV19 and TRBJ1-1, with TRBD1 matching over 8 bases. V shed 5 bases and J 4 bases; nucleotides not matched to a gene: 9. The CDR3 sequence is 15 residues long. Germline V gives CDR1 LNHDA, CDR2 SQIVND (reference sequence). CDR3 in DNA: TGTGCCAGTAGTCTCCAGACAGGGGTTGGCACTGAAGCTTTCTTT. Translation gives CASSLQTGVGTEAFF. The full variable domain, rest sourced from reference TRBV19 and TRBJ1-1, is DGGITQSPKYLFRKEGQNVTLSCEQNLNHDAMYWYRQDPGQGLRLIYYSQIVNDFQKGDIAEGYSVSREKKESFPLTVTSAQKNPTAFYLCASSLQTGVGTEAFFGQGTRLTVV.

The chain links TRBV18 to TRBJ2-5; maybe TRBD2 (6 bases). The CDR3 consists of 15 residues. V was pared by 2 bases and J by 4 bases, with 14 bases between. Germline V gives CDR1 KGHSH, CDR2 LQKENI. Here the CDR3 DNA reads TGTGCCAGCTCACCAAGAGCGAGGGGAGGAGAGACCCAGTACTTC. Its protein product is CASSPRARGGETQYF. Complete variable domain (other parts from reference TRBV18 and TRBJ2-5): NAGVMQNPRHLVRRRGQEARLRCSPMKGHSHVYWYRQLPEEGLKFMVYLQKENIIDESGMPKERFSAEFPKEGPSILRIQQVVRGDSAAYFCASSPRARGGETQYFGPGTRLLVL.

This rearrangement joins TRBV7-9 to TRBJ2-3, with 11 positions matching TRBD2. This CDR3 comprises 12 residues. Germline lookup yields CDR1 SEHNR and CDR2 FQNEAQ (reference sequence). V dropped 5 bases and J dropped 14; count of bases not matched to a gene: 6. The CDR3 here is CASSLTSGSLYF. The CDR3, as DNA: TGTGCCAGCAGCCTAACTAGCGGGAGTCTGTATTTT.

This chain uses TRBV5-4 with TRBJ2-1; TRBD2 might be the D (6 bases). Germline V gives CDR1 SGHNT, CDR2 YYREEE (reference sequence). Between the trimmed V and J ends, which lost 6 bases and 1 base, there was a span of 17 bases. The CDR3 totals 16 residues. The CDR3 sequence is CASKASRESSYNEQFF. In DNA form, the CDR3 reads TGTGCCAGCAAGGCGTCCCGGGAGTCGTCCTACAATGAGCAGTTCTTC. The variable domain in full, completed from reference TRBV5-4 and TRBJ2-1, reads ETGVTQSPTHLIKTRGQQVTLRCSSQSGHNTVSWYQQALGQGPQFIFQYYREEENGRGNFPPRFSGLQFPNYSSELNVNALELDDSALYLCASKASRESSYNEQFFGPGTRLTVL.

V usage is TRBV5-1 and J usage is TRBJ2-5; maybe TRBD1 (5 bases). The germline V gene has CDR1 SGHRS and CDR2 YFSETQ. V lost 3 bases to trimming and J lost 3 bases, with 15 bases between them. The CDR3 is 15 amino acids. The CDR3 protein is CASSYSSFREETQYF. The CDR3, as DNA: TGCGCCAGCAGCTATTCATCATTCAGGGAAGAGACCCAGTACTTC.

This chain uses TRBV5-1 with TRBJ2-5; a possible D gene is TRBD2 (6 bases). The ends were cut back, 5 bases at V and 4 bases at J, with 15 bases in the middle. Germline loops: CDR1 SGHRS, CDR2 YFSETQ. CDR3 length: 14 amino acids. The CDR3 here is CASSQGGDLETQYF. For the CDR3, the DNA is TGCGCCAGCAGTCAAGGAGGGGATCTAGAGACCCAGTACTTC.

The chain uses TRBV4-1 and TRBJ1-5; TRBD1 is a possible D gene (5 bases). V shed 0 bases and J shed 9 bases, with 12 bases lying between them. Per germline, CDR1 MGHRA and CDR2 YSYEKL. The CDR3 has 14 residues. CDR3 loop: CASSQEEGRGPQHF. CDR3 sequence (DNA): TGCGCCAGCAGCCAAGAAGAGGGGAGGGGGCCCCAGCATTTT.

A few counts support this clone. This chain joins TRBV3-1 (or the pseudogene TRBV3-2) and TRBJ2-1; TRBD2 might be the D (6 bases). The CDR3 extends over 14 amino acids. Between the trimmed V and J ends, which lost 4 bases and 9 bases, there was a span of 16 bases. CDR1 LGHDT and CDR2 YNNKEL come from the germline V gene (reference sequence). The CDR3 sequence is CASSLGGGPGEQFF. Here the CDR3 DNA reads TGTGCCAGCAGCCTTGGAGGAGGGCCTGGTGAGCAGTTCTTC.

The CDR3 region is CASSQPGQGTYEQYF. CDR3 DNA: TGCGCCAGCAGCCAGCCTGGACAGGGAACCTACGAGCAGTACTTC. The chain employs TRBV4-1 and TRBJ2-7; 8 nucleotides align to TRBD1. The junction had 6 bases not matched to a gene; V was cut back by 3 bases and J by 2 bases. Germline V gene sequence: CDR1 MGHRA, CDR2 YSYEKL. The CDR3 has 15 residues.

The V call is TRBV7-3, the J call TRBJ2-2; tentative D call: TRBD2 (5 bases). Trimming stripped 4 bases from V and 6 bases from J, with 12 bases between. This CDR3 is 14 amino acids long. CDR1 and CDR2 from the germline V gene are SGHTA and FQGTGA. The CDR3 loop is CASSSGLTPGELFF. CDR3 sequence (DNA): TGTGCCAGCAGCTCAGGACTTACCCCCGGGGAGCTGTTTTTT.

This clone was seen more than once but under ten times. This chain uses TRBV3-1 (or the pseudogene TRBV3-2) with TRBJ1-3, with D maybe TRBD1 (5 bases). The CDR3 has 15 amino acids. The V gene lost 6 bases and the J gene lost 0 bases, with 12 bases spanning the gap. Looked up from germline, CDR1 is LGHDT and CDR2 is YNNKEL (reference sequence). CDR3 DNA: TGTGCCAGCAGTTTCAACAGGCACTCTGGAAACACCATATATTTT. Its translation: CASSFNRHSGNTIYF.

V usage is TRBV15 and J usage is TRBJ2-7, with TRBD1 matching 7 bases. Per germline, CDR1 LNHNV and CDR2 YYDKDF (reference sequence). The V and J ends lost 2 bases and 1 base, in that order; junction bases with no gene match: 8. CDR3 length: 16 residues. The CDR3 spells CATSRYGRQGSYEQYF. For the CDR3, the DNA is TGTGCCACCAGCAGATATGGTAGACAGGGTTCCTACGAGCAGTACTTC.

This clone was observed a few times. V gene TRBV28 combines with J gene TRBJ1-6; TRBD1 is a possible D gene (5 bases). CDR3 length: 13 residues. Germline-derived CDR1 and CDR2 are MDHEN and SYDVKM. Written as DNA, the CDR3 is TGTGCTATAAAGGACACATCGAATTCACCCCTCCACTTT. It codes for CAIKDTSNSPLHF.

The chain employs TRBV2 and TRBJ2-2, with 9 positions matching TRBD2. From germline, CDR1 is SNHLY and CDR2 FYNNEI. V shed 7 bases and J 4 bases; nucleotides not matched to a gene: 4. The CDR3 is made up of 14 amino acids. Here the CDR3 reads CASMAGGATGELFF. DNA of the CDR3: TGTGCCAGCATGGCGGGAGGGGCCACCGGGGAGCTGTTTTTT.

The chain couples TRBV6-5 to TRBJ1-2; D is unclear. The CDR3 runs to 13 residues. With 4 bases removed from V and 10 bases from J, the gap between germline ends came to 16 bases. Germline CDR1 and CDR2: MNHEY and SVGAGI. Here the CDR3 reads CASSSLDSADYTF. CDR3 bases: TGTGCCAGCAGTTCCCTAGATAGTGCCGACTACACCTTC.

The J gene is TRBJ2-7, the V gene TRBV3-1 (or the pseudogene TRBV3-2); D may be TRBD2 (5 bases). V was cut by 0 bases and J by 6 bases, with 12 bases left in between. The CDR3 loop spans 14 amino acids. The V gene's germline CDR1 is LGHDT and CDR2 YNNKEL (reference sequence). The CDR3: CASSQDVLGSEQYF. DNA for the CDR3: TGTGCCAGCAGCCAAGATGTCTTGGGGAGCGAGCAGTACTTC.

This chain uses TRBV11-2 with TRBJ2-1; 12 bases are shared with TRBD2. CDR1 is SGHAT, CDR2 FQNNGV, per germline. This CDR3 has 15 residues. After removal of 4 bases from V and 7 bases from J, the junction contained 5 bases not matched to a gene. The CDR3 region is CASSSLAGGYNEQFF. CDR3 in DNA: TGTGCCAGCAGCTCTCTAGCGGGAGGGTATAATGAGCAGTTCTTC.

This clone occurred once. J is TRBJ2-1 and V is TRBV19, with 14 nucleotides matching TRBD2. The CDR3 sequence is 17 residues long. Germline V gene sequence: CDR1 LNHDA, CDR2 SQIVND (reference sequence). V lost 10 bases to trimming and J lost 0 bases; unmatched junction nucleotides: 8. The CDR3 spells CATRTSGRFSSYNEQFF. The CDR3 DNA follows: TGTGCCACCCGGACTAGCGGGAGGTTTAGCTCCTACAATGAGCAGTTCTTC.

This clone was picked up one time. The chain employs TRBV3-1 (or the pseudogene TRBV3-2) and TRBJ2-1, with 8 bases matching TRBD2. Germline trimming cut 1 base from V and 8 bases from J; bases unmatched to any gene: 4. The V gene's germline CDR1 is LGHDT and CDR2 YNNKEL (reference sequence). The CDR3 consists of 14 residues. The CDR3 loop is CASSQGLARDEQFF. The CDR3 nucleotides are TGTGCCAGCAGCCAAGGACTAGCGAGGGATGAGCAGTTCTTC.

The chain has TRBV18 and TRBJ2-7; 8 bases line up with TRBD2. The germline CDR1 and CDR2 sequences are KGHSH and LQKENI. Trimming at V came to 0 bases and at J to 0 bases, leaving 7 bases not matched to a gene. This CDR3 has 17 residues. CDR3 sequence: CASSPPLAGRSSYEQYF. In DNA, the CDR3 is TGTGCCAGCTCACCACCCCTAGCGGGCCGCAGCTCCTACGAGCAGTACTTC.

This rearrangement joins TRBV11-2 to TRBJ1-6; perhaps TRBD1 as D (5 bases). Trimming took 4 bases from V and 5 from J, leaving 12 bases between them. CDR1 is SGHAT, CDR2 FQNNGV, per germline. The CDR3 is 15 residues long. The CDR3 loop is CASSSFRTNNSPLHF. The CDR3 coding sequence is TGTGCCAGCAGCTCATTCAGGACAAATAATTCACCCCTCCACTTT.

The chain couples TRBV5-4 to TRBJ2-7; 8 bases map to TRBD1. Trimming removed 4 bases from V and 4 bases from J; junction bases left unmatched: 10. The germline V gene encodes CDR1 SGHNT and CDR2 YYREEE (reference sequence). The CDR3 is made up of 15 amino acids. CDR3 residues: CASSPGTGVQYEQYF. The CDR3 nucleotides are TGTGCCAGCAGCCCGGGGACAGGTGTTCAATACGAGCAGTACTTC.